Reported below is one T cell receptor (beta chain). The antigen remains undetermined. The data belong to a study of CD8 T cells in ankylosing spondylitis. Study-level points and caveats: Within ankylosing spondylitis blood, a TCR beta motif made up of several highly homologous variants appeared to be characteristic. Clones tied to disease were said to be significantly enriched in matched ankylosing spondylitis synovial fluid. Reactive arthritis synovial fluid and blood were previously reported to contain some motif variants.

In making TCR beta libraries, quantitative 5'-RACE with molecular barcodes was used. One entry per CDR3 protein, called by TCRdb with MiXCR from the 5' RACE reads. The table lists about 170,000 distinct CDR3 sequences, about 16% of them singletons. There are 15 residues in the CDR3. Germline values: CDR1 KGHDR, CDR2 SFDVKD. The ends were cut back, 3 bases at V and 4 bases at J, with 11 bases in the middle. The sequencing input was blood, either unsorted or a sorted T cell fraction (not recorded which). The chain is built from TRBV24-1 and TRBJ2-2, with D maybe TRBD1 (6 bases). The sequence derives from a male donor with ankylosing spondylitis or in good health (not recorded which). The CDR3: CATSDPQGPTGELFF. In DNA, the CDR3 is TGTGCCACCAGTGATCCACAGGGACCCACCGGGGAGCTGTTTTTT.